This T cell receptor beta chain was captured in a study of T cells in Graves' hyperthyroidism and ophthalmopathy. V was pared by 1 base and J by 0 bases, with 10 bases of the junction left unmatched. CDR1 is MDHEN and CDR2 is SYDVKM in the germline V gene. The CDR3 is 19 residues long. Template material for amplifying TCR beta CDR3 regions consisted of RNA transcripts. HTBI primers were the set used in a first-round RT-PCR of the TCR CDR3. TCRdb fed the multiplex PCR reads into MiXCR, producing one record per CDR3 protein. The sample records more than 600,000 distinct CDR3 sequences, around 17% being singletons. This clonotype has only a few counts.

The chain links TRBV28 to TRBJ2-3, with 10 bases lining up with TRBD1. The TCR comes from a young man with Graves' hyperthyroidism. Sequenced material: blood. The CDR3 coding sequence is TGTGCCAGCAGTTTATTCGACAGGGGGCTTATCACTAGCACAGATACGCAGTATTTT. Translating it yields CASSLFDRGLITSTDTQYF. Full variable domain (rest looked up from reference TRBV28 and TRBJ2-3): DVKVTQSSRYLVKRTGEKVFLECVQDMDHENMFWYRQDPGLGLRLIYFSYDVKMKEKGDIPEGYSVSREKKERFSLILESASTNQTSMYLCASSLFDRGLITSTDTQYFGPGTRLTVL.